These 26 T cell receptor beta chains were all obtained from the same sample, sequenced in a study of blood T cell repertoires in COVID-19. Using immunoSEQ multiplex PCR, the repertoire was profiled, and TCRdb retains in-frame clones only, with some absent. The repertoire holds about 15,000 clones, less than 90% seen once, with under 3% in the top ten. The sample consisted of peripheral blood. Source of these receptors: a woman in her seventies in a cohort sampled during active or convalescent COVID-19.

Here the CDR3 DNA reads TGTGCCAGTAGTCCTCCGGGACAGGGGGCCAACTATGGCTACACCTTC. This translates into CASSPPGQGANYGYTF. This chain uses TRBV19 with TRBJ1-2; 12 nucleotides agree with TRBD1. Germline V gene lookup returns CDR1 LNHDA and CDR2 SQIVND (reference sequence). V was pared by 5 bases and J by 2 bases, with 6 bases of the junction left unmatched. This CDR3 region has 16 residues.

This rearrangement joins TRBV7-9 to TRBJ2-5, with 11 bases identical to TRBD1. This CDR3 contains 16 residues. The junction had 4 bases not matched to a gene; V was cut back by 2 bases and J by 2 bases. CDR1 SEHNR and CDR2 FQNEAQ come from the germline V gene (reference sequence). As DNA, the CDR3 is TGTGCCAGCAGCTTACTTGGGACAGGGGGGCAAGAGACCCAGTACTTC. Amino acid sequence: CASSLLGTGGQETQYF. Full variable domain (missing parts from reference TRBV7-9 and TRBJ2-5): DTGVSQNPRHKITKRGQNVTFRCDPISEHNRLYWYRQTLGQGPEFLTYFQNEAQLEKSRLLSDRFSAERPKGSFSTLEIQRTEQGDSAMYLCASSLLGTGGQETQYFGPGTRLLVL.

The rearrangement links TRBV2 to TRBJ1-1, with TRBD1 identical over 7 bases. CDR3 size: 15 residues. Germline V CDR1 and CDR2: SNHLY, FYNNEI. Germline trimming cut 4 bases from V and 4 bases from J; bases unmatched to any gene: 9. CDR3 in amino acids: CASSVRGRGSTEAFF. CDR3 DNA sequence: TGTGCCAGCAGTGTGAGGGGGCGAGGGAGCACTGAAGCTTTCTTT. The variable domain in full, with the rest retrieved from reference TRBV2 and TRBJ1-1, is EPEVTQTPSHQVTQMGQEVILRCVPISNHLYFYWYRQILGQKVEFLVSFYNNEISEKSEIFDDQFSVERPDGSNFTLKIRSTKLEDSAMYFCASSVRGRGSTEAFFGQGTRLTVV.

This clone was seen only a few times. The chain joins TRBV5-5 to TRBJ2-1; D is perhaps TRBD1 (7 bases). This CDR3 contains 15 residues. V lost 3 bases and J lost 6, with 16 bases in between. Germline CDR1 SGHKS, CDR2 YYEKEE (reference sequence). This chain's CDR3 is CASSSPGGGLNEQFF. The CDR3, as DNA: TGTGCCAGCAGCTCCCCCGGAGGGGGCCTCAATGAGCAGTTCTTC.

The chain recombines TRBV3-1 (or the pseudogene TRBV3-2) with TRBJ1-1; tentatively, D is TRBD1 (5 bases). Germline lookup yields CDR1 LGHDT and CDR2 YNNKEL (reference sequence). CDR3 length: 16 amino acids. Trimming removed 6 bases from V and 4 bases from J, with 21 bases in between. The DNA of the CDR3 is TGTGCCAGCAGTCGCGGGGGAAGTTCGGTGGGCACTGAAGCTTTCTTT. Translating it yields CASSRGGSSVGTEAFF.

The chain links TRBV27 to TRBJ1-1; tentative D call: TRBD1 (5 bases). The germline CDR1 and CDR2 sequences are MNHEY and SMNVEV (reference sequence). Trimming cost V 3 bases and J 4 bases, with 18 bases left between them. The CDR3 spans 16 residues. The CDR3 region has the DNA TGTGCCAGCAGTTTCCAAGCGACAGCCGGTGGCACTGAAGCTTTCTTT. This translates into CASSFQATAGGTEAFF.

The rearrangement joins TRBV10-3 to TRBJ1-6; D possibly corresponds to TRBD1 (5 bases). The V and J ends lost 9 bases and 6 bases respectively, with 15 bases between them. Germline V CDR1 and CDR2: ENHRY, SYGVKD. The CDR3 is 14 amino acids. The CDR3 DNA follows: TGTGCCATTAGAACAGGTGATACTAATTCACCCCTCCACTTT. Protein: CAIRTGDTNSPLHF.

The CDR3 loop is CASSQGDIYEQYF. The CDR3 DNA sequence: TGCGCCAGCAGCCAAGGGGACATCTACGAGCAGTACTTC. V gene TRBV4-1 combines with J gene TRBJ2-7; perhaps TRBD1 as D (6 bases). Per the germline V gene, CDR1 is MGHRA and CDR2 is YSYEKL. This CDR3 contains 13 residues. V was clipped by 1 base and J by 3 bases, with 7 bases between them.

This clone has only one observation. V gene TRBV7-2 combines with J gene TRBJ1-1; TRBD1 matches 9 bases. Germline V gene lookup returns CDR1 SGHTA and CDR2 FQGNSA. Unmatched junction bases numbered 6, after V lost 5 bases and J lost 5 bases. The CDR3 length is 14 residues. The DNA for the CDR3 is TGTGCCAGCAGCAAAGACAGGGGGGGGACTGAAGCTTTCTTT. It codes for CASSKDRGGTEAFF.

The rearrangement joins TRBV18 to TRBJ2-7; 9 nucleotides match TRBD1. With 1 base clipped from V and 5 bases from J, the junction kept 9 bases outside the gene matches. This CDR3 is built from 16 residues. CDR1 is KGHSH and CDR2 is LQKENI in the germline V gene. The CDR3 DNA reads as TGTGCCAGCTCACCACTTATGATCACAGGGGGCGACGAGCAGTACTTC. Translated, it gives CASSPLMITGGDEQYF.

The chain uses TRBV10-3 and TRBJ1-1, with D unclear. This CDR3 has 14 amino acids. The germline CDR1 and CDR2 sequences are ENHRY and SYGVKD. V gave up 8 bases and J gave up 5 bases, with 18 bases separating them. CDR3 sequence (DNA): TGTGCCATCGGAACAAGAACCAGGATGACTGAAGCTTTCTTT. Its protein is CAIGTRTRMTEAFF.

The chain combines TRBV2 with TRBJ2-1; 7 nucleotides line up with TRBD2. CDR3 length equals 14 residues. Germline lookup yields CDR1 SNHLY and CDR2 FYNNEI. The V and J ends lost 8 bases and 6 bases, in that order; junction bases with no gene match: 10. CDR3 loop: CASCSSLAANEQFF. The CDR3 nucleotides read TGTGCCAGCTGCTCCTCTCTAGCGGCCAATGAGCAGTTCTTC.

This clone was detected once. This chain uses TRBV19 with TRBJ2-5; 9 nucleotides agree with TRBD1. V dropped 0 bases and J dropped 5; count of bases not matched to a gene: 10. CDR1 LNHDA and CDR2 SQIVND come from the germline V gene (reference sequence). The CDR3 extends over 17 amino acids. This CDR3 reads CASSIEGHGTGIETQYF. The CDR3 DNA follows: TGTGCCAGTAGTATAGAAGGGCATGGGACAGGGATCGAGACCCAGTACTTC.

The chain joins TRBV6-5 to TRBJ1-3; D uncertain. The germline CDR1 and CDR2 sequences are MNHEY and SVGAGI. The CDR3 spans 16 residues. The V gene lost 0 bases and the J gene lost 2 bases, with 11 bases spanning the gap. CDR3 DNA sequence: TGTGCCAGCAGTTACTCGAGAGGGATTACTGGAAACACCATATATTTT. It encodes CASSYSRGITGNTIYF.

The chain has TRBV7-2 and TRBJ2-7; TRBD1 matches at 10 bases. V shed 5 bases, J shed 4 bases, and the junction held 5 bases outside the gene matches. The CDR3 sequence is 14 residues long. Looked up from germline, CDR1 is SGHTA and CDR2 is FQGNSA. DNA for the CDR3: TGTGCCAGCAGCCTGGGACAGGGGCGGTACGAGCAGTACTTC. This codes for CASSLGQGRYEQYF.

This chain joins TRBV27 and TRBJ1-2; D possibly corresponds to TRBD1 (6 bases). V dropped 2 bases and J dropped 0 bases, with 13 bases sitting between them. From germline, CDR1 is MNHEY and CDR2 SMNVEV (reference sequence). CDR3 length equals 16 residues. This chain's CDR3 is CASSLGGKHPNYGYTF. As DNA, the CDR3 is TGTGCCAGCAGTTTAGGGGGCAAGCATCCTAACTATGGCTACACCTTC.

V is TRBV4-1 and J is TRBJ1-1, with TRBD1 matching 9 bases. Germline CDR1 and CDR2: MGHRA and YSYEKL. There are 16 residues in the CDR3. The V and J ends lost 1 base and 5 bases, in that order; junction bases with no gene match: 8. The CDR3 sequence is CASSQVLQGAWTEAFF. In nucleotides, the CDR3 is TGCGCCAGCAGCCAAGTCTTACAGGGGGCTTGGACTGAAGCTTTCTTT.

The chain recombines TRBV5-1 with TRBJ2-7; 8 nucleotides line up with TRBD2. The CDR3 sequence is 16 residues long. Germline trimming cut 3 bases from V and 7 bases from J; bases unmatched to any gene: 15. CDR1 and CDR2 (germline): SGHRS, YFSETQ. CDR3 coding DNA: TGCGCCAGCAGCTCCAGCCCCGGGACTAGGGGGGGTGAGCAGTACTTC. It encodes CASSSSPGTRGGEQYF.

The V call is TRBV11-2, the J call TRBJ2-2, with TRBD2 matching 9 bases. This CDR3 is built from 16 residues. Germline assignment: CDR1 SGHAT and CDR2 FQNNGV. The J segment lost 6 bases and the V segment lost 5 bases, leaving 10 bases of the junction unmatched. DNA for the CDR3: TGTGCCAGCAGCCCAATAGCGGGGGAGCGCTCCGGGGAGCTGTTTTTT. This sequence encodes CASSPIAGERSGELFF.

The chain is built from TRBV7-9 and TRBJ2-1; D is uncertain. Germline CDR1 reads SEHNR; CDR2 reads FQNEAQ (reference sequence). The CDR3 runs 14 residues. V lost 5 bases and J lost 9, with 17 bases in between. CDR3 nucleotide sequence: TGTGCCAGCAGCCCAGGCGCCAGCCTAAGTGAGCAGTTCTTC. Amino acid sequence: CASSPGASLSEQFF.

There are a few counts of this clone. The chain joins TRBV9 to TRBJ2-3; 10 nucleotides match TRBD2. The germline V gene encodes CDR1 SGDLS and CDR2 YYNGEE. After removal of 2 bases from V and 3 bases from J, the junction contained 3 bases not matched to a gene. The CDR3 sequence is 15 residues long. This CDR3 reads CASSVSGGATDTQYF. Written as DNA, the CDR3 is TGTGCCAGCAGCGTCAGCGGGGGGGCGACAGATACGCAGTATTTT.

The J gene is TRBJ1-2, the V gene TRBV28; the match to TRBD1 covers 10 bases. Losses at the gene ends were 7 bases for V and 7 bases for J; bases not matched to a gene: 9. Looked up from germline, CDR1 is MDHEN and CDR2 is SYDVKM. This CDR3 has 14 amino acids. The CDR3 sequence is CASTRTGGVSGYTF. The CDR3 nucleotides read TGTGCCAGCACACGGACAGGGGGAGTGAGTGGCTACACCTTC.

This chain connects TRBV7-9 to TRBJ1-2, with 10 nucleotides matching TRBD1. V lost 5 bases, J lost 1 base, and 4 bases stayed unmatched. In germline, CDR1 is SEHNR, CDR2 FQNEAQ (reference sequence). The CDR3 runs 15 residues. The DNA of the CDR3 is TGTGCCAGCAGCGCCTGGGACAGGGGTAACTATGGCTACACCTTC. As protein: CASSAWDRGNYGYTF. Drawing the rest from reference TRBV7-9 and TRBJ1-2, the complete variable domain is DTGVSQNPRHKITKRGQNVTFRCDPISEHNRLYWYRQTLGQGPEFLTYFQNEAQLEKSRLLSDRFSAERPKGSFSTLEIQRTEQGDSAMYLCASSAWDRGNYGYTFGSGTRLTVV.

J is TRBJ2-5 and V is TRBV28, with TRBD2 as a possible D gene (7 bases). The CDR3 loop spans 14 amino acids. Germline lookup yields CDR1 MDHEN and CDR2 SYDVKM. V lost 7 bases, J lost 1 base, and 13 bases lay in between. CDR3 DNA: TGTGCCAGCAAACCTCGGGGGGCCCAAGAGACCCAGTACTTC. The encoded protein is CASKPRGAQETQYF.

The CDR3 sequence: CASSPPPRGNEQYF. CDR3 bases: TGTGCCAGCAGTCCCCCCCCCAGGGGGAACGAGCAGTACTTC. The chain employs TRBV27 and TRBJ2-7; 7 nucleotides match TRBD1. Trimming removed 5 bases from V and 5 bases from J; junction bases left unmatched: 9. The CDR3 consists of 14 residues. The germline gives CDR1 MNHEY, CDR2 SMNVEV (reference sequence).

This clone has only one observation. The chain joins TRBV5-8 to TRBJ2-5; TRBD2 matches 8 bases. Germline lookup yields CDR1 SGHTS and CDR2 YDEGEE. The J segment lost 5 bases and the V segment lost 5 bases, leaving 5 bases of the junction unmatched. This CDR3 is built from 13 residues. Here the CDR3 DNA reads TGTGCCAGCAGAGGGACTAGTTTGGAGACCCAGTACTTC. It yields the protein CASRGTSLETQYF.